This T cell receptor (beta chain) is from a study of spatial heterogeneity in lung cancer (dated 2019 in TCRdb). Regarding the complete study: Samples were obtained from 70 to 85 patients with early-stage, untreated non-small cell lung cancer from the lung TRACERx cohort. Follow-up PBMC samples were sequenced whenever available, with a median time to follow-up of roughly 22 months after resection. TCR repertoire features were related to nonsynonymous mutation counts determined by whole-exome sequencing of tumor tissue. Beta-chain transcripts were consistently detected in greater numbers than alpha-chain transcripts, which likely reflects a higher abundance of beta-chain transcripts. In the raw uncorrected reads, each unique combination of TCR and UMI appeared on average more than ten times. At surgery, both alpha and beta chains were TCR-sequenced in roughly 200 tumor regions, approximately 64 matched nontumor lung samples and some 58 PBMC samples. In non-small cell lung cancer, the study made a quantitative comparison of TCR alpha and beta repertoires among multiple tumor regions, matched nontumor lung and blood.

Libraries were made using 5' RACE. Instrument used: NextSeq 500. In the TCR library protocol, a unique molecular identifier was attached to each TCR cDNA molecule so that PCR and sequencing errors could be corrected. As for the original processing: Decombinator tools were used for TCR identification, UMI-based error correction and CDR3 extraction. Expanded TCRs were defined as those above a frequency of 2 per 1,000, corresponding to the top 1% of the tumor frequency distribution. Rényi diversity was computed with the R vegan package after subsampling each repertoire 100 times to 5,000 TCRs. To build CDR3 similarity networks, amino acid triplet string-kernel similarity was used, and CDR3s were connected when their pairwise similarity was above 0.82. In TCRdb, the public reads were trimmed at Q25 with fastp and aligned with MiXCR, with productive beta chains retained. For every CDR3 protein sequence, its rows merge into one entry that carries the most common genes and DNA. What appears here as the V and J calls and clone size reflects TCRdb's work, not the paper's. This sample gives fewer than 60,000 distinct CDR3 sequences in total; 7.4% of them show up just once. Of the sample, about a third falls within the top ten clones.

Here is what the overall study found, with its caveats: Ubiquitous expanded tumor TCRs showed up in blood more often at tumor resection than at routine follow-up. Additional single-cell paired TCR alpha and beta sequencing was considered necessary to confirm, at a functional level, the hypothesis that regional TCRs recognize regional mutations. Only 14 to 15 patients were included in comparisons of baseline and follow-up blood repertoires.

Sample time point, as interpreted from the label and publication: blood at routine non-recurrence follow-up after resection. For TCR sequencing, whole RNA was extracted from tumor and nontumor lung tissue, or from cryopreserved PBMC samples, and no cell sorting was done. Only patients for whom sufficient RNA was available from at least two tumor regions were selected for TCR sequencing. This clonotype was detected only a few times. Its antigen target is currently unknown. The input lacks base qualities; no much larger clone sits a single base away. The germline V gene encodes CDR1 SGHRS and CDR2 YFSETQ. V loses 4 bases of germline sequence and J loses 2 bases, and the interval between the two ends is 14 bases. The CDR3 sequence holds 15 residues, the cysteine and phenylalanine included. Just CDR3 DNA is preserved here, 45 bases in frame from base 1.

Specimen: PBMCs, collected at follow-up. In this chain, TRBV5-1 is recombined with TRBJ2-3, with the D gene not clear enough to name. The source of this sequence is a female donor with early-stage non-small cell lung cancer. The CDR3 has the sequence CASSRDGTVTDTQYF. Read as DNA, the sequence is TGCGCCAGCAGCCGTGACGGAACCGTCACAGATACGCAGTATTTT.